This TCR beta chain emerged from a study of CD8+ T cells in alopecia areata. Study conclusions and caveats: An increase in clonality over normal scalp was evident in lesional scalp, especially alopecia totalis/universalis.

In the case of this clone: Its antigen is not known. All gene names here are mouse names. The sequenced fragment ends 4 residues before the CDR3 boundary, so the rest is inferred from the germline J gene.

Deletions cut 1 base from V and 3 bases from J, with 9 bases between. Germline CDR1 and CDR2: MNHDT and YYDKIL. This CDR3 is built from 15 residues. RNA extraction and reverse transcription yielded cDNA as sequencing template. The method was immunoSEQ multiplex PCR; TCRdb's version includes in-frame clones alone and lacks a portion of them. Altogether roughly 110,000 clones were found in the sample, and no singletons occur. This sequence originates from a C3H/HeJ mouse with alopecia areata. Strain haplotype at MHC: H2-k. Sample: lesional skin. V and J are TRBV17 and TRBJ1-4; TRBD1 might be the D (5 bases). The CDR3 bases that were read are TGTGCTAGCAGTAGAGGCCAGGGAACCAACGAA. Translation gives CASSRGQGTNE. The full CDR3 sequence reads CASSRGQGTNERLFF. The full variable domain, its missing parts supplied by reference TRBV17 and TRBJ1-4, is DTTVKQNPRYKLARVGKPVNLICSQTMNHDTMYWYQKKPNQAPKLLLFYYDKILNREADTFEKFQSSRPNNSFCSLYIGSAGLEYSAMYLCASSRGQGTNERLFFGHGTKLSVL.